A selection of T cell receptor beta chains follows, all from one sample in a study of blood T cell repertoires in COVID-19. Clones were read by immunoSEQ multiplex PCR, and TCRdb kept only the in-frame ones, dropping some. The sample records 160,000 or so clones, roughly 88% being singletons. Material for sequencing was peripheral blood. These receptor sequences come from a man aged 18-30 years with acute or convalescent COVID-19. CDR3s include the opening cysteine and the closing phenylalanine or tryptophan. The D gene is left open where the match is weak.

D gene: .
J gene: TRBJ1-2
V gene: TRBV5-1
CDR3 protein: CASREQEGYDGYTF
CDR3 DNA: TGCGCCAGCAGGGAACAGGAAGGGTACGATGGCTACACCTTC

D gene: .
J gene: TRBJ2-5
V gene: TRBV6-1
CDR3 protein: CASSEILEIETQYF
CDR3 DNA: TGTGCCAGCAGTGAAATATTAGAGATTGAGACCCAGTACTTC

D gene: .
J gene: TRBJ1-5
V gene: TRBV6-5
CDR3 protein: CAANNGPGGNQPQHF
CDR3 DNA: TGTGCCGCTAATAACGGTCCGGGTGGCAATCAGCCCCAGCATTTT

D gene: TRBD1
J gene: TRBJ1-1
V gene: TRBV5-4
CDR3 protein: CASSAPGQGNTEAFF
CDR3 DNA: TGTGCCAGCAGCGCACCGGGACAGGGGAACACTGAAGCTTTCTTT

D gene: TRBD1
J gene: TRBJ1-1
V gene: TRBV7-9
CDR3 protein: CASSWTGAGTEAFF
CDR3 DNA: TGTGCCAGCAGCTGGACAGGGGCCGGGACTGAAGCTTTCTTT

D gene: .
J gene: TRBJ1-1
V gene: TRBV5-1
CDR3 protein: CASSTAQGNTEAFF
CDR3 DNA: TGCGCCAGCAGCACGGCGCAGGGGAACACTGAAGCTTTCTTT

D gene: .
J gene: TRBJ1-3
V gene: TRBV2
CDR3 protein: CASRAGGSGNTIYF
CDR3 DNA: TGTGCCAGCAGGGCGGGGGGCTCTGGAAACACCATATATTTT

D gene: .
J gene: TRBJ2-1
V gene: TRBV24-1
CDR3 protein: CATGRATYNEQFF
CDR3 DNA: TGTGCCACCGGCAGGGCCACCTACAATGAGCAGTTCTTC

D gene: TRBD1
J gene: TRBJ1-1
V gene: TRBV7-9
CDR3 protein: CASSLVQGATEAFF
CDR3 DNA: TGTGCCAGCAGCTTAGTACAGGGGGCTACTGAAGCTTTCTTT

D gene: .
J gene: TRBJ2-2
V gene: TRBV24-1
CDR3 protein: CATSGVPGPGELFF
CDR3 DNA: TGTGCCACCAGTGGCGTTCCTGGGCCCGGGGAGCTGTTTTTT

D gene: TRBD1
J gene: TRBJ2-2
V gene: TRBV5-1
CDR3 protein: CASSWRTGGVDTGELFF
CDR3 DNA: TGCGCCAGCAGCTGGAGGACAGGGGGCGTGGACACCGGGGAGCTGTTTTTT

D gene: .
J gene: TRBJ1-5
V gene: TRBV6-5
CDR3 protein: CASNPPSSNQPQHF
CDR3 DNA: TGTGCCAGCAACCCCCCCAGTAGCAATCAGCCCCAGCATTTT

D gene: .
J gene: TRBJ1-1
V gene: TRBV27
CDR3 protein: CASSYARDTEAFF
CDR3 DNA: TGTGCCAGCAGTTACGCACGGGACACTGAAGCTTTCTTT

D gene: .
J gene: TRBJ1-3
V gene: TRBV27
CDR3 protein: CASSLLGGGYSGNTIYF
CDR3 DNA: TGTGCCAGCAGCTTACTTGGGGGGGGTTACTCTGGAAACACCATATATTTT

D gene: .
J gene: TRBJ2-7
V gene: TRBV7-6
CDR3 protein: CASSLGQGLIYEQYF
CDR3 DNA: TGTGCCAGCAGCTTAGGGCAGGGGTTGATCTACGAGCAGTACTTC

D gene: .
J gene: TRBJ1-6
V gene: TRBV19
CDR3 protein: CASSIVLDLKRGSPLHF
CDR3 DNA: TGTGCCAGTAGTATTGTATTGGACCTCAAACGGGGTTCACCCCTCCACTTT

D gene: .
J gene: TRBJ1-2
V gene: TRBV11-2
CDR3 protein: CASSSHNTDGYTF
CDR3 DNA: TGTGCCAGCAGCTCCCACAATACCGATGGCTACACCTTC

D gene: .
J gene: TRBJ2-1
V gene: TRBV5-1
CDR3 protein: CASSLAPTSGYNEQFF
CDR3 DNA: TGCGCCAGCAGCTTGGCCCCGACGAGCGGCTACAATGAGCAGTTCTTC

D gene: .
J gene: TRBJ2-5
V gene: TRBV6-5
CDR3 protein: CASNRGDGGETQYF
CDR3 DNA: TGTGCCAGCAACCGAGGGGATGGGGGGGAGACCCAGTACTTC

D gene: .
J gene: TRBJ1-2
V gene: TRBV5-1
CDR3 protein: CASSRGGVQGNNYGYTF
CDR3 DNA: TGCGCCAGCAGCCGGGGAGGAGTCCAGGGCAATAACTATGGCTACACCTTC

D gene: .
J gene: TRBJ1-6
V gene: TRBV7-8
CDR3 protein: CASSLVPGSFRDMRALGSPLHF
CDR3 DNA: TGTGCCAGCAGCTTAGTCCCCGGGTCCTTCCGGGACATGAGGGCATTGGGTTCACCCCTCCACTTT

D gene: .
J gene: TRBJ2-1
V gene: TRBV5-4
CDR3 protein: CASSLKKTLTYNEQFF
CDR3 DNA: TGTGCCAGCAGCTTGAAAAAGACTCTAACCTACAATGAGCAGTTCTTC

D gene: .
J gene: TRBJ1-1
V gene: TRBV5-1
CDR3 protein: CASSVSLNTEAFF
CDR3 DNA: TGCGCCAGCAGTGTTTCGCTAAACACTGAAGCTTTCTTT

D gene: TRBD1
J gene: TRBJ1-5
V gene: TRBV19
CDR3 protein: CASSRRDRGNQPQHF
CDR3 DNA: TGTGCCAGTAGTAGGCGGGACAGGGGCAATCAGCCCCAGCATTTT

D gene: .
J gene: TRBJ1-6
V gene: TRBV2
CDR3 protein: CASSVGLPLDSPLHF
CDR3 DNA: TGTGCCAGCAGTGTCGGCCTCCCTCTAGATTCACCCCTCCACTTT

D gene: .
J gene: TRBJ1-5
V gene: TRBV12-3/TRBV12-4
CDR3 protein: CASSSRVGQPQHF
CDR3 DNA: TGTGCCAGCAGTTCCAGGGTCGGTCAGCCCCAGCATTTT

D gene: .
J gene: TRBJ2-1
V gene: TRBV11-2
CDR3 protein: CASSLVPTFPYNEQFF
CDR3 DNA: TGTGCCAGCAGCTTAGTGCCTACTTTCCCCTACAATGAGCAGTTCTTC

D gene: TRBD1
J gene: TRBJ2-5
V gene: TRBV5-6
CDR3 protein: CASSPSTGGETQYF
CDR3 DNA: TGTGCCAGCAGCCCTAGTACAGGGGGGGAGACCCAGTACTTC

D gene: .
J gene: TRBJ1-2
V gene: TRBV7-2
CDR3 protein: CASSLDAQFVYGYTF
CDR3 DNA: TGTGCCAGCAGCTTAGATGCCCAGTTCGTCTATGGCTACACCTTC